This T cell receptor beta chain derives from a study of vaccination and CD4 T cells after COVID-19. General study results and limits: From roughly 21 to 40, the median of SARS-CoV-2-reactive clonotypes rose without reaching significance.

Treatment noted: 10-day PBMC culture with coronavirus spike peptide pools or control peptides (ViraFEST assay). Per well, two million PBMCs were cultured in the presence of roughly 10 IU/ml IL-2 and approximately 10 ug/ml peptide pools. Cultured CD4+ T cell DNA underwent sequencing with the Oncomine TCR Beta short-read assay. TCRdb recomputed calls from the PCR reads with MiXCR, one row per CDR3 protein. The sample records about 11,000 distinct CDR3 sequences, around 50% being singletons. V was cut by 0 bases and J by 3 bases, with 17 bases left in between. This CDR3 spans 16 amino acids. Germline V gene sequence: CDR1 DFQATT, CDR2 SNEGSKA (reference sequence). Points on this clonotype: No antigen is known for it.

The sample taken for sequencing was CD4+ T cells from blood, cultured in vitro. The chain carries TRBV20-1 and TRBJ2-5, with D possibly being TRBD1 (5 bases). This sequence was found in a human donor who had recovered from COVID-19. CDR3 amino acids: CSARDPTGAPEETQYF. The CDR3 nucleotides read TGCAGTGCTAGAGATCCTACAGGAGCCCCCGAAGAGACCCAGTACTTC.